This entry features one T cell receptor (beta chain) sequence. Its antigen is not identified. This sample is drawn from a study of graft-versus-host responses after intestinal transplantation. Study summary: Transplant recipients had multivisceral, liver-intestinal, or isolated intestinal grafts. Tacrolimus plus steroids were given to all recipients for 2 to 4 years, preceded by anti-thymocyte globulin induction. The study, taken as a whole, reports: Some GvH clones were seen earlier in gut or blood, suggesting intestinal origin.

Germline CDR1 reads KGHSH; CDR2 reads LQKENI. Trimming removed 2 bases at V and 7 bases at J, with 9 bases between. CDR3 size: 14 residues. Clones were read by immunoSEQ multiplex PCR, and TCRdb kept only the in-frame ones, dropping some. This table has approximately 100,000 clones, 90% appearing once. The genes are TRBV18 and TRBJ1-6, with D hard to call. Material: unstimulated CD4+ T cells sorted from spleen or lymph node cells, obtained before intestinal transplant. The TCR was taken from a human donor who received an intestinal transplant. The CDR3 DNA follows: TGTGCCAGCTCACCAGGCCCTTTCAATTCACCCCTCCACTTT. It specifies CASSPGPFNSPLHF.